This TCR beta chain was found in a study of cytomegalovirus exposure and HLA in healthy donors. Study-wide context: Counted in an early data release were 65 million to 100 million unique TCRs from HLA-typed donors.

Concerning this clone itself: Antigen unknown.

Study outcomes and limitations: TCR beta V- and J-gene trimming was later associated with a missense DCLRE1C variant. Testing in vitro showed a few CMV-associated chains specific for CMV antigens. Later on, an analysis found that several of the most significant clusters appeared to be linked to common viral pathogens, which included parvovirus B19.

PCR amplification relied on 60 Vbeta primers (plus 13 Jbeta primers). TCRdb's table, derived via immunoSEQ multiplex PCR, lists solely in-frame clones and lacks some. The data contain more than 150,000 clones, 80% of them singletons. Germline V gene sequence: CDR1 LGHNT, CDR2 FRNRAP. CDR3 length: 15 residues. V shed 7 bases, J shed 5 bases, and the junction held 5 bases outside the gene matches. Sequences were obtained from PBMCs. The sequence derives from a boy between 5 and 17 years old in good health and CMV-seronegative. The rearrangement links TRBV12-5 to TRBJ1-6; TRBD1 agrees at 10 bases. The CDR3 DNA sequence: TGTGCTAGTGTCAGGGACAGGGGCGATAATTCACCCCTCCACTTT. Amino acid sequence: CASVRDRGDNSPLHF.